This TCR beta chain is drawn from a study of shared clonotypes between healthy human individuals (TCRdb year 2020). For the wider study: A couple of women and three men aged 18 to 49 years were included in the cohort. For each donor, CD4 naive and CD4 memory were each given three plates, CD8 naive was given two plates, and CD8 memory was given one plate. To estimate repertoire size and how much clonotype sharing occurs between individuals, the study deeply sequenced the blood TCR repertoires of about five healthy adults. Different laboratories and diverse techniques were used to prepare libraries and sequence TCR repertoires, to increase sequencing depth and limit assay-specific biases. Each donor's leukapheresis produced roughly between roughly 0.9 and 8.9 billion PBMCs.

V ends up 6 bases short and J 3 bases short, with an unmatched junction base count of 13. The CDR3 spans 19 residues, from the cysteine through the phenylalanine. Only the CDR3 portion is preserved as DNA: 57 bases, with reading frame beginning at the first base. CDR1 and CDR2 are drawn from the germline V gene (reference sequence): SEHNR, FQNEAQ. A note on this clone: The antigen this receptor binds is unknown. Per-base quality was not reported, and no clone a single base away is much larger than it.

Using the deep immunoSEQ assay, TCR CDR3 regions were amplified from genomic DNA by multiplex PCR. For each cell subset, the extracted genomic DNA was distributed evenly across all wells of several immunoSEQ 96-well plates, and each plate served as one replicate. For sorted subsets, roughly 200 ng of genomic DNA, equivalent to 25,000 to 35,000 T cell genomes, went into each replicate PCR. Purified libraries were measured with a Qubit 3.0 fluorometer, size-checked on a Bioanalyzer 2100, and measured again with the KAPA Library Quantification kit. A separate single-read 150-cycle Illumina NextSeq 550 flow cell was used to sequence each immunoSEQ 96-well plate. Per the authors' processing: Because the immunoSEQ output held only junctional sequences and lacked quality scores, the filtering could not match the filtering applied to full-length reads. Sequences were annotated with PyIR, a Python wrapper for IgBLAST v1.9, and V/J genes and CDR3 were assigned using IMGT germline references. Any read was removed if the V/J assignment was weak (E-value above 1e-6), the CDR3 was missing, or the read contained stop codons, out-of-frame junctions, or ambiguous translated residues. V3J clonotypes were defined by identical inferred V gene, J gene, and CDR3 amino acid sequence. The percentage overlap between two repertoires was calculated by dividing the number of shared unique clonotypes by the size of the smaller repertoire. Repertoire richness was assessed with RTK rarefaction, the Chao1 estimator, and Recon v2.1 estimates of unobserved clonotypes. For all TCRbeta clonotypes obtained by the gDNA method from several donors, generation probabilities were computed with OLGA. What TCRdb holds here is the immuneACCESS table cut down to in-frame rearrangements. Part of the clones is not present; checked against another copy, under half of the missing clones reflect an unresolved V gene, and the others are unexplained. V and J calls and clone size come straight from that table; D and trimming were deduced from the DNA. For this sample there are about 2.1 million clones; roughly 93% appear just once. About 1.7% of the sample lies in the top ten.

Results and caveats for the whole study, not just this receptor: The small number of donors limited the genetic and exposure-history diversity represented. Higher generation probabilities were observed for clonotypes shared by all four sorted-subset donors than for non-shared clonotypes. About 4.5% of naive CD4, 3.5% of naive CD8, approximately 2.2% of memory CD4, and over 0.35% of memory CD8 clonotypes were shared across a few donors. Only blood was sampled, and tissue TCR repertoires likely differ from those in blood. Naive subsets generally had larger estimated clonotype richness than memory subsets did. Pairwise subsampling indicated that sequencing depth was expected to affect the degree of clonotype sharing among donors. Even with the large sequencing depth, rarefaction of the sorted-subset datasets indicated that sequencing was incomplete.

CD8 naive samples were obtained by positive selection for CCR7 among CD45RO-negative cells, yielding a CD45RA+CCR7+ population from which TemRA cells were excluded. Donors were healthy HIV-negative adults with no recently reported acute infections or vaccinations. Every donor was a Caucasian adult living in Nashville, Tennessee, USA. After blood collection by leukapheresis, PBMCs were isolated using Ficoll-Histopaque density gradient centrifugation and then cryopreserved in the vapor phase of liquid nitrogen. Analytical flow cytometry was used to check the purity and quantity of every magnetically sorted T cell population. Genomic DNA was isolated from each sorted fraction and quantified by UV absorbance on a Nanodrop 2000c.

The sequence is built from TRBV7-9 and TRBJ2-5, with TRBD2 identical over 16 junction bases. The sample taken for sequencing was naive CD8+ T cells from PBMCs. Read against the paper, the sample's cell subset or site label means: CD45RA+CCR7+. The sequence came from a man aged 18 to 30 in good health. Some clones in this sample may be carry-over from other donors' samples. The CDR3 in this case is CASRRSGTSGRDGEETQYF. The bases are TGTGCCAGCAGACGCTCCGGGACTAGCGGGAGGGATGGAGAAGAGACCCAGTACTTC.